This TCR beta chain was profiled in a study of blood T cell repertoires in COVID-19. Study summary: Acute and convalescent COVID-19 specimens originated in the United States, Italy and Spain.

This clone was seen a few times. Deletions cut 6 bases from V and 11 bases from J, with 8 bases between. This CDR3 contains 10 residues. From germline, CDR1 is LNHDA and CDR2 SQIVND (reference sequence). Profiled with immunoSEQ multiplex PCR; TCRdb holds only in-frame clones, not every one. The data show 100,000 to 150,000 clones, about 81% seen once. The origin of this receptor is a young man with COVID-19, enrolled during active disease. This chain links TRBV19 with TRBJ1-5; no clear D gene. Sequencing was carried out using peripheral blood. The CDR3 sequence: CASSAEAQHF. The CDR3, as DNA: TGTGCCAGTAGCGCCGAGGCCCAGCATTTT.